The 27 T cell receptor beta chains listed next were all sequenced from one sample in a study of T cells in Graves' hyperthyroidism and ophthalmopathy. Template material for amplifying TCR beta CDR3 regions consisted of RNA transcripts. The HTBI set primed first-round TCR CDR3 RT-PCR. One entry per CDR3 protein, called by TCRdb with MiXCR from the multiplex PCR reads. Of 500,000 to 600,000 distinct CDR3 sequences listed, about 43% were seen once; the top ten hold 7.5% to 8.5%. Sequencing input: peripheral blood or thyroid tissue (not recorded which). The receptors derive from a woman aged 18-29 years with Graves' hyperthyroidism.

The chain combines TRBV10-3 with TRBJ2-3; 9 nucleotides line up with TRBD1. Germline V lookup: CDR1 ENHRY, CDR2 SYGVKD. Trimming removed 11 bases from V and 5 bases from J; junction bases left unmatched: 11. The length of the CDR3 is 14 residues. The chain's CDR3 is CAASYRGQEDTQYF. Here the CDR3 DNA reads TGTGCCGCGTCATACAGGGGGCAGGAAGATACGCAGTATTTT.

This clonotype has at least ten counts. The CDR3 DNA reads as TGCAGCGTTGAAACCGGGATAGACACTGAAGCTTTCTTT. Amino acid sequence: CSVETGIDTEAFF. V usage is TRBV29-1 and J usage is TRBJ1-1; D is ambiguous. Trimming took off 2 bases at V and 3 bases at J, with 10 bases between the two ends. The V gene's germline CDR1 is SQVTM and CDR2 ANQGSEA. The CDR3 spans 13 residues.

Note on this clonotype: A much larger clone differs by one base, so this may be a read error. This rearrangement joins TRBV20-1 to TRBJ1-1; possible D gene TRBD1, 6 bases. The CDR3 runs to 16 residues. The V gene's germline CDR1 is DFQATT and CDR2 SNEGSKA (reference sequence). CDR3: CSASRDKRTLNAEAFF. Written as DNA, the CDR3 is TGCAGTGCTAGCCGGGACAAAAGGACCTTGAACGCTGAAGCTTTCTTT.

The chain couples TRBV5-7 to TRBJ1-2; 9 bases match TRBD1. TRBV5-7 is placed among ORFs of uncertain function. V dropped 5 bases and J dropped 8; count of bases not matched to a gene: 4. This CDR3 is 12 amino acids long. The CDR3 loop reads CASRVGTGGYTF. The CDR3 nucleotides read TGTGCCAGCAGGGTCGGGACAGGGGGCTACACCTTC.

At least ten counts were recorded for this clonotype. The CDR3 DNA reads as TGTGCCAGCAGAGGCGTAGGGGAAGGCTACACCTTC. This encodes CASRGVGEGYTF. This rearrangement joins TRBV27 to TRBJ1-2; a possible D gene is TRBD1 (5 bases). In germline, CDR1 is MNHEY, CDR2 SMNVEV (reference sequence). This CDR3 has 12 residues. V lost 6 bases and J lost 8, with 13 bases in between.

In this sample, this clonotype turned up many times. The chain recombines TRBV4-2 with TRBJ2-7; D may be TRBD1 (6 bases). Trimming took 1 base from V and 6 from J, leaving 16 bases between them. The germline V gene encodes CDR1 LGHNA and CDR2 YNFKEQ. The CDR3 is 15 residues long. DNA of the CDR3: TGTGCCAGCAGCCAAGGGACAGCCAGTGTCCGCGAGCAGTACTTC. Protein product: CASSQGTASVREQYF.

The chain couples TRBV20-1 to TRBJ2-7; no definite D call. V shed 1 base and J shed 7 bases, with 20 bases lying between them. The CDR3 has 15 residues. Per germline, CDR1 DFQATT and CDR2 SNEGSKA (reference sequence). The CDR3 here is CSARAWTRRHNEQYF. The CDR3 region has the DNA TGCAGTGCTAGAGCCTGGACGCGCCGGCACAATGAGCAGTACTTC.

This chain joins TRBV3-1 and TRBJ2-1; 10 bases align to TRBD2. The CDR3 extends over 16 amino acids. The V segment lost 4 bases and the J segment 9 bases; nucleotides outside the gene matches: 12. Per the germline V gene, CDR1 is LGHDT and CDR2 is YNNKEL (reference sequence). In DNA, the CDR3 is TGTGCCAGCAGCCCAGGAGGGGGACTAGCGTATGGTGAGCAGTTCTTC. It encodes CASSPGGGLAYGEQFF.

The chain recombines TRBV15 with TRBJ2-6; D gene unclear. V shed 1 base and J shed 0 bases, with 10 bases lying between them. Germline CDR1 LNHNV, CDR2 YYDKDF (reference sequence). This CDR3 has 17 amino acids. DNA for the CDR3: TGTGCCACCAGCAGAGGGGATCTTCTCTCTGGGGCCAACGTCCTGACTTTC. This gives the protein CATSRGDLLSGANVLTF. The full variable domain, in which reference TRBV15 and TRBJ2-6 provide the parts outside the CDR3, is DAMVIQNPRYQVTQFGKPVTLSCSQTLNHNVMYWYQQKSSQAPKLLFHYYDKDFNNEADTPDNFQSRRPNTSFCFLDIRSPGLGDTAMYLCATSRGDLLSGANVLTFGAGSRLTVL.

This clonotype appeared a single time. The V gene is TRBV29-1, the J gene TRBJ2-5; D unclear. V lost 5 bases, J lost 1 base, and 8 bases lay in between. The CDR3 sequence is 12 residues long. The germline CDR1 and CDR2 sequences are SQVTM and ANQGSEA. Here the CDR3 reads CSVRAAQETQYF. DNA of the CDR3: TGCAGCGTTAGGGCAGCCCAAGAGACCCAGTACTTC.

Comment on this clonotype: The DNA is omitted, as the CDR3 cannot be located on it reliably, and the CDR3 follows TCRdb's listing. The V call is TRBV2, the J call TRBJ1-3; the DNA was not compared with TRBD1, the D call given in the table. The CDR3 is made up of 22 amino acids, end residues included. The germline gives CDR1 SNHLY, CDR2 FYNNEI. The CDR3 sequence is CASSERIGIGPEAFFGQGTIYF.

Many counts were recorded for this clonotype. The chain combines TRBV7-8 with TRBJ1-2; TRBD1 might be the D (5 bases). This CDR3 comprises 16 residues. Trimming stripped 0 bases from V and 2 bases from J, with 13 bases between. Germline V gene sequence: CDR1 SGHVS, CDR2 FQNEAQ. The DNA of the CDR3 is TGTGCCAGCAGCTTAGCGCGGTGGGGCCCAAACTATGGCTACACCTTC. This codes for CASSLARWGPNYGYTF. Looking up the rest from reference TRBV7-8 and TRBJ1-2 gives the full variable domain: GAGVSQSPRYKVAKRGQDVALRCDPISGHVSLFWYQQALGQGPEFLTYFQNEAQLDKSGLPSDRFFAERPEGSVSTLKIQRTQQEDSAVYLCASSLARWGPNYGYTFGSGTRLTVV.

At least ten counts were recorded for this clonotype. For the CDR3, the DNA is TGTGCCAGCACTCCGGGACAGCATAGCAATCAGCCCCAGCATTTT. It translates to CASTPGQHSNQPQHF. J is TRBJ1-5 and V is TRBV12-3 or TRBV12-4; 7 positions match TRBD1. This CDR3 is 15 amino acids long. The J segment lost 0 bases and the V segment lost 7 bases, leaving 6 bases of the junction unmatched.

The genes are TRBV7-9 and TRBJ2-7, with TRBD1 matching 12 bases. Per germline, CDR1 SEHNR and CDR2 FQNEAQ (reference sequence). V was pared by 5 bases and J by 5 bases, with 7 bases of the junction left unmatched. This CDR3 is 15 amino acids long. CDR3 loop: CASSNPGTGGDEQYF. In DNA, the CDR3 is TGTGCCAGCAGCAATCCCGGGACAGGGGGCGACGAGCAGTACTTC.

This clonotype was observed a handful of times. J is TRBJ1-1 and V is TRBV29-1, with D perhaps matching TRBD1 (6 bases). The CDR3 is 12 residues long. CDR1 and CDR2 from the germline V gene are SQVTM and ANQGSEA. V was trimmed by 7 bases and J by 1 base, leaving 10 bases between them. The CDR3 DNA reads TGCAGCGCTGGGGGCCCGAACACTGAAGCTTTCTTT. It specifies CSAGGPNTEAFF. Full variable domain (rest looked up from reference TRBV29-1 and TRBJ1-1): SAVISQKPSRDICQRGTSLTIQCQVDSQVTMMFWYRQQPGQSLTLIATANQGSEATYESGFVIDKFPISRPNLTFSTLTVSNMSPEDSSIYLCSAGGPNTEAFFGQGTRLTVV.

This clonotype appeared many times. The V gene is TRBV19, the J gene TRBJ1-1, with D unresolved. Looked up from germline, CDR1 is LNHDA and CDR2 is SQIVND (reference sequence). V was pared by 5 bases and J by 1 base, with 11 bases between. This CDR3 contains 14 residues. CDR3: CASSPKTRNTEAFF. CDR3 in DNA: TGTGCCAGTAGTCCTAAAACAAGGAACACTGAAGCTTTCTTT.

Only a few counts were recorded for this clonotype. The chain carries TRBV6-6 and TRBJ1-6; D gene uncertain. The CDR3 is 18 residues long. V dropped 1 base and J dropped 4 bases, with 17 bases sitting between them. Germline CDR1 reads MNHNY; CDR2 reads SVGAGI (reference sequence). The CDR3 DNA sequence: TGTGCCAGCAGTTACTTGGGTGCACAAGGGATATATAATTCACCCCTCCACTTT. Translating gives CASSYLGAQGIYNSPLHF.

This clonotype was seen only a few times. The chain recombines TRBV12-3 or TRBV12-4 with TRBJ1-5; a possible D gene is TRBD1 (5 bases). V was cut by 3 bases and J by 4 bases, with 10 bases left in between. The CDR3 has 14 residues. CDR3 protein: CASSFRQTNQPQHF. CDR3 in DNA: TGTGCCAGCAGTTTTAGACAGACAAATCAGCCCCAGCATTTT.

The chain recombines TRBV7-6 with TRBJ1-4; D is unresolved. Germline V CDR1 and CDR2: SGHVS, FNYEAQ. The germline V and J ends were trimmed by 5 bases and 2 bases, with 12 bases remaining between them. The CDR3 totals 15 residues. This CDR3 reads CASSPHLQTNEKLFF. The CDR3 DNA reads TGTGCCAGCAGCCCACACCTTCAGACTAATGAAAAACTGTTTTTT.

This clonotype appeared once. The chain combines TRBV29-1 with TRBJ1-5, with 9 nucleotides matching TRBD1. Germline CDR1 and CDR2: SQVTM and ANQGSEA. This CDR3 spans 14 amino acids. V lost 8 bases to trimming and J lost 7 bases; unmatched junction nucleotides: 12. CDR3 coding DNA: TGCAGCCAGGAAACCGGGACAGGGAAACAGCCCCAGCATTTT. Translated: CSQETGTGKQPQHF. The whole variable domain, remainder taken from reference TRBV29-1 and TRBJ1-5, is SAVISQKPSRDICQRGTSLTIQCQVDSQVTMMFWYRQQPGQSLTLIATANQGSEATYESGFVIDKFPISRPNLTFSTLTVSNMSPEDSSIYLCSQETGTGKQPQHFGDGTRLSIL.

This clonotype came up many times. The chain couples TRBV3-1 to TRBJ1-5; maybe TRBD1 (5 bases). The CDR3 covers 14 residues. The ends were cut back, 1 base at V and 7 bases at J, with 11 bases in the middle. The V gene's germline CDR1 is LGHDT and CDR2 YNNKEL (reference sequence). CDR3 amino acids: CASSQGWGEQPQHF. Here the CDR3 DNA reads TGTGCCAGCAGCCAAGGTTGGGGGGAGCAGCCCCAGCATTTT.

The chain recombines TRBV12-3 or TRBV12-4 with TRBJ2-2, with 11 nucleotides matching TRBD2. V lost 3 bases to trimming and J lost 3 bases; unmatched junction nucleotides: 15. This CDR3 is built from 20 residues. This CDR3 is CASSFLIKFLAGGYTGELFF. The CDR3 coding sequence is TGTGCCAGCAGTTTCTTAATTAAATTCCTAGCGGGAGGTTACACCGGGGAGCTGTTTTTT.

This clonotype came up many times. This CDR3 is CASSQVGRGQGYTF. DNA of the CDR3: TGCGCCAGCAGCCAAGTAGGCAGGGGGCAAGGCTACACCTTC. V gene TRBV4-1 combines with J gene TRBJ1-2; 8 bases map to TRBD1. CDR3 length equals 14 residues. Germline V lookup: CDR1 MGHRA, CDR2 YSYEKL. Trimming cost V 1 base and J 8 bases; bases outside gene matches: 6.

This clonotype was counted at least ten times. The rearrangement uses TRBV20-1 and TRBJ1-2; D is unresolved. CDR1 and CDR2 from the germline V gene are DFQATT and SNEGSKA (reference sequence). The CDR3 has 14 residues. The V gene lost 6 bases and the J gene lost 4 bases, with 18 bases spanning the gap. CDR3 sequence (DNA): TGCAGTGCCCCGGACCGGCGCCGTGCCTATGGCTACACCTTC. Protein product: CSAPDRRRAYGYTF.

Many counts were recorded for this clonotype. This chain links TRBV19 with TRBJ1-2, with D possibly TRBD1 on 5 matching bases. V was shortened by 5 bases and J by 8 bases, with 21 bases between the two germline ends. The germline V gene has CDR1 LNHDA and CDR2 SQIVND (reference sequence). CDR3 length: 15 amino acids. This CDR3 reads CASSRQHGTAWGYTF. DNA of the CDR3: TGTGCCAGTAGTCGCCAACACGGGACGGCATGGGGCTACACCTTC.

Of note for this clonotype: A much larger clone lies a single base off, so this may be a read error. The V call is TRBV7-9, the J call TRBJ2-2, with D tentatively TRBD1 or TRBD2 (5 bases each). Germline loops: CDR1 SEHNR, CDR2 FQNEAQ (reference sequence). This CDR3 region has 16 residues. The CDR3 sequence: CASSLEGPKNAGELFF. CDR3 DNA sequence: TGTGCCAGCAGCTTAGAGGGACCGAAGAACGCCGGGGAGCTGTTTTTT.

The V call is TRBV5-5, the J call TRBJ1-3; TRBD1 matches at 9 bases. CDR3 length: 16 amino acids. Germline V lookup: CDR1 SGHKS, CDR2 YYEKEE (reference sequence). Trimming took 3 bases from V and 9 from J; bases not matched to a gene: 13. The CDR3 DNA sequence: TGTGCCAGCAGCTGGGACCTTGGGACAGGGAGGACCACCATATATTTT. This translates into CASSWDLGTGRTTIYF. The whole variable domain, remainder taken from reference TRBV5-5 and TRBJ1-3, is DAGVTQSPTHLIKTRGQQVTLRCSPISGHKSVSWYQQVLGQGPQFIFQYYEKEERGRGNFPDRFSARQFPNYSSELNVNALLLGDSALYLCASSWDLGTGRTTIYFGEGSWLTVV.